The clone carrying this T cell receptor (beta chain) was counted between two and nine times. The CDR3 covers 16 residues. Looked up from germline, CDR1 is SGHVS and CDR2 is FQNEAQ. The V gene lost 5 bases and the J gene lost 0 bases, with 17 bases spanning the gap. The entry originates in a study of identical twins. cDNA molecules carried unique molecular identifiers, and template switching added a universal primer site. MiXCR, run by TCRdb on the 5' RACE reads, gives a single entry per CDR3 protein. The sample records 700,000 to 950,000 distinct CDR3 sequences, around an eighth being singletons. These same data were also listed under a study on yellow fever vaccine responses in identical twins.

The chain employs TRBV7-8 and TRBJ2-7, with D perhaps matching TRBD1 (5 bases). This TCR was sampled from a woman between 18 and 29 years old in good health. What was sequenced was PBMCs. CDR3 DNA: TGTGCCAGCAGCATAGGTATAGGGGCGCGCTCCTACGAGCAGTACTTC. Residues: CASSIGIGARSYEQYF.